Below, 22 T cell receptor beta chains from the same sample are listed, as sequenced in a study of blood T cell repertoires in COVID-19. Profiled with immunoSEQ multiplex PCR; TCRdb holds only in-frame clones, not every one. The data contain approximately 92,000 clones, approximately 88% of them seen just once; the ten biggest clones take up approximately 20%. Material for sequencing was peripheral blood. The receptors were gathered from an older woman with COVID-19, enrolled during active disease.

The chain couples TRBV5-1 to TRBJ2-5, with 7 bases identical to TRBD1. Germline CDR1 and CDR2: SGHRS and YFSETQ. J gave up 7 bases and V 4 bases, and 13 bases lay outside the gene matches. The CDR3 sequence is 15 residues long. The CDR3 sequence: CASSPGTDYGVTQYF. For the CDR3, the DNA is TGCGCCAGCAGCCCAGGGACAGACTATGGGGTGACCCAGTACTTC.

The chain recombines TRBV3-1 (or the pseudogene TRBV3-2) with TRBJ2-3, with D uncertain. The CDR3 is 16 amino acids. Germline V CDR1 and CDR2: LGHDT, YNNKEL (reference sequence). Trimming stripped 1 base from V and 2 bases from J, with 13 bases between. The CDR3 region is CASSQGELRPTDTQYF. DNA for the CDR3: TGTGCCAGCAGCCAAGGCGAACTACGTCCCACAGATACGCAGTATTTT.

The chain recombines TRBV4-2 with TRBJ1-5; no reliable D call. The length of the CDR3 is 16 residues. Germline CDR1 reads LGHNA; CDR2 reads YNFKEQ. The V gene lost 0 bases and the J gene lost 5 bases, with 14 bases spanning the gap. CDR3 DNA sequence: TGTGCCAGCAGCCAAGAAACTTGGCGGGTCCATCAGCCCCAGCATTTT. It yields the protein CASSQETWRVHQPQHF.

The V call is TRBV5-1, the J call TRBJ2-7, with a weak D call TRBD1 (5 bases). The CDR3 sequence is 15 residues long. The V gene lost 4 bases and the J gene lost 2 bases, with 16 bases spanning the gap. Germline V CDR1 and CDR2: SGHRS, YFSETQ. CDR3 bases: TGCGCCAGCAGCCAGACGGGCAGGGAAACCTACGAGCAGTACTTC. Protein: CASSQTGRETYEQYF.

The chain combines TRBV7-8 with TRBJ2-2, with 7 bases aligning to TRBD1. CDR3 length: 14 amino acids. Germline CDR1 reads SGHVS; CDR2 reads FQNEAQ. The junction had 3 bases not matched to a gene; V was cut back by 3 bases and J by 5 bases. CDR3 sequence: CASSLTGITGELFF. CDR3 sequence (DNA): TGTGCCAGCAGCTTGACAGGGATTACCGGGGAGCTGTTTTTT.

The rearrangement uses TRBV19 and TRBJ1-5; a weak D match, TRBD1 (6 bases). This CDR3 comprises 16 residues. Trimming removed 6 bases from V and 0 bases from J, with 15 bases in between. Per the germline V gene, CDR1 is LNHDA and CDR2 is SQIVND (reference sequence). CDR3 in amino acids: CASRGGFTFSNQPQHF. In nucleotides, the CDR3 is TGTGCCAGTAGAGGGGGTTTCACATTTAGCAATCAGCCCCAGCATTTT. Combining the CDR3 with reference TRBV19 and TRBJ1-5 gives the whole variable domain DGGITQSPKYLFRKEGQNVTLSCEQNLNHDAMYWYRQDPGQGLRLIYYSQIVNDFQKGDIAEGYSVSREKKESFPLTVTSAQKNPTAFYLCASRGGFTFSNQPQHFGDGTRLSIL.

The CDR3 bases are TGTGCCAGCTCACCCGACAGGGAACAGCCCCAGCATTTT. It encodes CASSPDREQPQHF. The genes are TRBV18 and TRBJ1-5, with 7 bases identical to TRBD1. V gave up 3 bases and J gave up 7 bases; unmatched junction bases: 3. This CDR3 region has 13 residues. The germline CDR1 and CDR2 sequences are KGHSH and LQKENI.

The J gene is TRBJ2-2, the V gene TRBV7-6, with 9 positions matching TRBD1. The germline gives CDR1 SGHVS, CDR2 FNYEAQ. Germline trimming cut 4 bases from V and 6 bases from J; bases unmatched to any gene: 6. The CDR3 consists of 15 residues. Here the CDR3 reads CASSSGQGRSGELFF. The CDR3 region has the DNA TGTGCCAGCAGCTCCGGACAGGGGAGGTCCGGGGAGCTGTTTTTT.

This clone has just a few counts. This chain connects TRBV18 to TRBJ2-2; TRBD1 might be the D (5 bases). The CDR3 spans 17 residues. Trimming took 3 bases from V and 4 from J, leaving 18 bases between them. From germline, CDR1 is KGHSH and CDR2 LQKENI. The CDR3 nucleotides are TGTGCCAGCTCACCCCGCACAGGAGATGCGAGCACCGGGGAGCTGTTTTTT. It specifies CASSPRTGDASTGELFF.

The chain carries TRBV24-1 and TRBJ2-7; 9 nucleotides align to TRBD1. V lost 5 bases, J lost 5 bases, and 9 bases stayed unmatched. CDR3 length equals 15 residues. Germline CDR1 is KGHDR and CDR2 is SFDVKD. The CDR3 spells CATSATTGGGHEQYF. The CDR3 bases are TGTGCCACCAGTGCCACGACAGGGGGAGGCCACGAGCAGTACTTC.

This sequence joins TRBV4-3 and TRBJ2-3; tentative D call: TRBD2 (6 bases). CDR1 is LGHNA, CDR2 YSLEER, per germline. V lost 6 bases to trimming and J lost 1 base, with 14 bases between them. The CDR3 runs 15 residues. Written as DNA, the CDR3 is TGCGCCAGCAGAGCGTCGGGGGAGGGCACAGATACGCAGTATTTT. It translates to CASRASGEGTDTQYF.

The genes are TRBV21-1 and TRBJ2-2; no check of the table's D call, TRBD1, against the DNA was made. TRBV21-1 corresponds to a pseudogene. CDR3 length equals 17 residues. In DNA form, the CDR3 reads TGTGCCAGCAGCAAAGGGGGGACAGGGACTTTTTCCGGGGAGCTGTTTTTT. This translates into CASSKGGTGTFSGELFF.

The chain couples TRBV6-5 to TRBJ2-1, with 9 nucleotides matching TRBD2. Trimming at V came to 3 bases and at J to 8 bases, leaving 8 bases not matched to a gene. This CDR3 comprises 15 residues. From germline, CDR1 is MNHEY and CDR2 SVGAGI. The CDR3 loop is CASSYSLAGVHEQFF. The CDR3 coding sequence is TGTGCCAGCAGTTATAGTTTAGCGGGGGTCCATGAGCAGTTCTTC.

This clone has only one observation. The rearrangement links TRBV11-2 to TRBJ1-1; TRBD1 is a possible D gene (5 bases). Per germline, CDR1 SGHAT and CDR2 FQNNGV. This CDR3 has 13 residues. Trimming took 7 bases from V and 0 from J, leaving 9 bases between them. CDR3 in amino acids: CASNVDMNTEAFF. Written as DNA, the CDR3 is TGTGCCAGCAATGTGGACATGAACACTGAAGCTTTCTTT.

V is TRBV6-5 and J is TRBJ2-5, with D possibly matching TRBD2 (7 bases). The CDR3 runs to 16 residues. V was shortened by 4 bases and J by 1 base, with 16 bases between the two germline ends. From germline, CDR1 is MNHEY and CDR2 SVGAGI. Here the CDR3 DNA reads TGTGCCAGCAGTTCTACAGGGAGGGTAATCCAAGAGACCCAGTACTTC. Protein: CASSSTGRVIQETQYF.

The chain employs TRBV5-1 and TRBJ2-7; perhaps TRBD1 as D (6 bases). Trimming removed 5 bases from V and 2 bases from J, with 23 bases in between. The CDR3 covers 17 residues. Germline lookup yields CDR1 SGHRS and CDR2 YFSETQ. CDR3 DNA: TGCGCCAGCAGTTCCCGTGGTGGGGGCTTAGGCCCCTACGAGCAGTACTTC. Its protein product is CASSSRGGGLGPYEQYF.

This clone was picked up a small number of times. J is TRBJ2-1 and V is TRBV7-9; no reliable D call. Trimming shortened V by 1 base and J by 10 bases, and 8 bases separated the two germline ends. Germline lookup yields CDR1 SEHNR and CDR2 FQNEAQ (reference sequence). The CDR3 has 12 residues. For the CDR3, the DNA is TGTGCCAGCAGCTTAGGGCCCATCGAGCAGTTCTTC. Translation: CASSLGPIEQFF.

DNA of the CDR3: TGTGCCAGCAGGCCAGGGGGCTGGGACACTGAAGCTTTCTTT. It encodes CASRPGGWDTEAFF. J is TRBJ1-1 and V is TRBV27; TRBD1 matches at 8 bases. CDR1 MNHEY and CDR2 SMNVEV come from the germline V gene (reference sequence). V was pared by 6 bases and J by 3 bases, with 6 bases of the junction left unmatched. The CDR3 length is 14 residues.

V is TRBV6-2 or TRBV6-3 and J is TRBJ2-5; 12 bases agree with TRBD2. Germline V CDR1 and CDR2: MNHEY, SVGEGT. The ends lost 6 bases at V and 2 bases at J; junction bases unmatched: 7. CDR3 length: 16 amino acids. CDR3 DNA: TGTGCCAGCAGCCCGCCCGGACTAGCGGGGCAAGAGACCCAGTACTTC. This encodes CASSPPGLAGQETQYF.

A single count supports this clone. The chain combines TRBV11-2 with TRBJ2-7; D is uncertain. The germline gives CDR1 SGHAT, CDR2 FQNNGV. This CDR3 has 15 residues. V lost 1 base and J 1 base, leaving 11 bases between the germline ends. CDR3 protein: CASSLVQAPSYEQYF. The CDR3 DNA reads TGTGCCAGCAGCTTAGTCCAGGCACCATCCTACGAGCAGTACTTC.

Only one count was recorded for this clone. A read error may produce the germline difference seen at one junction end. The rearrangement uses TRBV7-7 and TRBJ2-2; perhaps TRBD1 as D (6 bases). The germline V gene encodes CDR1 SSHAT and CDR2 FNYEAQ (reference sequence). The CDR3 loop spans 15 amino acids. The CDR3 DNA reads as TGTGCTAGCAGCGCACAGGGCACGAACACCGGGGAGCTGTTTTTT. As protein: CASSAQGTNTGELFF.

The gene calls are TRBV19 and TRBJ1-5; D is unclear. This CDR3 spans 15 amino acids. Germline lookup yields CDR1 LNHDA and CDR2 SQIVND (reference sequence). Trimming left V 5 bases short and J 5 bases short, with 16 bases between. In DNA, the CDR3 is TGTGCCAGTAGTCCCCGGAGAGGGTTGGATCAGCCCCAGCATTTT. It encodes CASSPRRGLDQPQHF. Complete variable domain (other parts from reference TRBV19 and TRBJ1-5): DGGITQSPKYLFRKEGQNVTLSCEQNLNHDAMYWYRQDPGQGLRLIYYSQIVNDFQKGDIAEGYSVSREKKESFPLTVTSAQKNPTAFYLCASSPRRGLDQPQHFGDGTRLSIL.